This TCR beta chain was captured by sequencing in a study of blood T cells in healthy people across ages. Every sample gave at least 6 micrograms of total RNA when it was extracted. This clonotype was counted only a few times. The antigen remains unidentified. Germline values: CDR1 MNHEY, CDR2 SVGEGT. The CDR3 consists of 14 residues. Trimming removed 5 bases at V and 2 bases at J, with 12 bases between. Primers used in a second PCR of roughly 6 to 11 cycles were a sample-barcoded 5' primer and a J-beta primer mix. MiXCR, applied by TCRdb to the 5' RACE reads, yields one record per CDR3 protein. Of hundreds of thousands of distinct CDR3 sequences listed, over 40% are singletons. The study's findings and limits: Unsorted PBMC material precluded a definitive naive versus antigen-experienced comparison. Comparison with aged donors showed that long-lived donors had more naive CD4+ cells and higher diversity.

The source of this sequence is a woman older than 75 in good health. Sample: blood. The V and J genes are TRBV6-2 or TRBV6-3 and TRBJ2-5; D unclear. The CDR3 reads CASSDLTPQETQYF. CDR3 in DNA: TGTGCCAGCAGTGACCTGACTCCTCAAGAGACCCAGTACTTC.